These T cell receptor beta chains were read from a single sample in a study of preoperative IRX-2 immunotherapy in early breast cancer. Libraries were prepared by immunoSEQ multiplex PCR; TCRdb keeps only in-frame clonotypes and omits some of them. The data show 43,000 or so clones, about 95% seen once. The source material was tumor tissue, sampled after IRX-2 immunotherapy. The source of these receptors is a human donor with breast cancer. Each CDR3 is given with its conserved first and last residue. Each record gives: CDR3 DNA, CDR3 protein, clone size, J gene, CDR3 length, D gene, V gene. D genes are given only for firm matches. The size of a clone is reported for some rows only, either as once, few or many, or as a class for expanded clones.

CDR3nt: TGTGCCAGCAGCGTAGTAGCAACAGGCTCCGATGGCTACACCTTC; CDR3aa: CASSVVATGSDGYTF; abundance: .; j_gene: TRBJ1-2; len: 15; d_gene: .; v_gene: TRBV9
CDR3nt: TGCGCCAGCAGCTTTGGACTAAACTCTGGAAACACCATATATTTT; CDR3aa: CASSFGLNSGNTIYF; abundance: .; j_gene: TRBJ1-3; len: 15; d_gene: .; v_gene: TRBV5-1
CDR3nt: TGTGCCAGCAGTTTCGACGGCCGGAGCTATGGCTACACCTTC; CDR3aa: CASSFDGRSYGYTF; abundance: once; j_gene: TRBJ1-2; len: 14; d_gene: .; v_gene: TRBV6-6
CDR3nt: TGTGCCAGCAGTTACGGGGCCAGGGAAGACACCTACGAGCAGTACTTC; CDR3aa: CASSYGAREDTYEQYF; abundance: .; j_gene: TRBJ2-7; len: 16; d_gene: .; v_gene: TRBV6-6
CDR3nt: TGCGCCAGCAGCCAAGATTCACTTCAGACCTACGAGCAGTACTTC; CDR3aa: CASSQDSLQTYEQYF; abundance: .; j_gene: TRBJ2-7; len: 15; d_gene: .; v_gene: TRBV4-1
CDR3nt: TGTGCCAGCAGCTTCGGTGCAGGGTTAGCCAAAAACATTCAGTACTTC; CDR3aa: CASSFGAGLAKNIQYF; abundance: .; j_gene: TRBJ2-4; len: 16; d_gene: .; v_gene: TRBV7-9
CDR3nt: TGCGCCAGCAGCTTGGGAGACTCTAGCGGGGAAGAGACCCAGTACTTC; CDR3aa: CASSLGDSSGEETQYF; abundance: .; j_gene: TRBJ2-5; len: 16; d_gene: TRBD2; v_gene: TRBV5-1
CDR3nt: TGTGCCACCAGCAGAGGCCCGGGACTAGCGGCCTACGAGCAGTACTTC; CDR3aa: CATSRGPGLAAYEQYF; abundance: .; j_gene: TRBJ2-7; len: 16; d_gene: TRBD2; v_gene: TRBV15
CDR3nt: TGCGCCAGCAGCCTTGGGACAGTCAATCAGCCCCAGCATTTT; CDR3aa: CASSLGTVNQPQHF; abundance: .; j_gene: TRBJ1-5; len: 14; d_gene: TRBD1; v_gene: TRBV4-3
CDR3nt: TGTGCCAGCTCGGTGGGACAGAACAATTCACCCCTCCACTTT; CDR3aa: CASSVGQNNSPLHF; abundance: .; j_gene: TRBJ1-6; len: 14; d_gene: TRBD1; v_gene: TRBV18
CDR3nt: TGTGCCAGCAGCCTCGATCCACTCGGGGATACGCAGTATTTT; CDR3aa: CASSLDPLGDTQYF; abundance: few; j_gene: TRBJ2-3; len: 14; d_gene: .; v_gene: TRBV21-1